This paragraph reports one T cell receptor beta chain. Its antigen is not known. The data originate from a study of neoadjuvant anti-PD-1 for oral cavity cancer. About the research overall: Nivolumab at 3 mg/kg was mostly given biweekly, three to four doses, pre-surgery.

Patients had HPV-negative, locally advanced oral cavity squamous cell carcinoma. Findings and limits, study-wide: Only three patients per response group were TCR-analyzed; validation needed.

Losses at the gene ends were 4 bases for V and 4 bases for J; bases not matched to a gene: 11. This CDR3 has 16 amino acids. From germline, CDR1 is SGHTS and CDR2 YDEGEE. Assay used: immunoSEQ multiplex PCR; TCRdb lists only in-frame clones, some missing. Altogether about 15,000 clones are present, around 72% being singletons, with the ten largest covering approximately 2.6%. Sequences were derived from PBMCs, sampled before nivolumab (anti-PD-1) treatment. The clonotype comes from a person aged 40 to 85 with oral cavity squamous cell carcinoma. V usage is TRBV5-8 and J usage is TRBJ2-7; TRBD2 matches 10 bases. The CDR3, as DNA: TGTGCCAGCAGCCCTCGGGTAGCGGGAGGTCGTTACGAGCAGTACTTC. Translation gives CASSPRVAGGRYEQYF.